This T cell receptor (beta chain) was identified during a study of response to subunit inactivated influenza vaccine. This clonotype has just a few counts. TCRdb used MiXCR to reprocess the RT-PCR reads, holding one entry per CDR3 protein. The sample shows roughly 170,000 distinct CDR3 sequences, about 9% of them seen only once. Germline loops: CDR1 MNHEY, CDR2 SMNVEV (reference sequence). The V end was cut by 2 bases, the J end by 13 bases, with 12 bases between. This CDR3 has 13 residues. This rearrangement joins TRBV27 to TRBJ1-6, with D hard to call. The sequence derives from a man between 45 and 60 years old who received an inactivated influenza vaccine. This sample comprised non-naive T cells sorted from PBMCs, obtained on the day of vaccination. CDR3 residues: CASSLGPVAPLHF. CDR3 sequence (DNA): TGTGCCAGCAGTTTAGGGCCGGTCGCTCCCCTCCACTTT.